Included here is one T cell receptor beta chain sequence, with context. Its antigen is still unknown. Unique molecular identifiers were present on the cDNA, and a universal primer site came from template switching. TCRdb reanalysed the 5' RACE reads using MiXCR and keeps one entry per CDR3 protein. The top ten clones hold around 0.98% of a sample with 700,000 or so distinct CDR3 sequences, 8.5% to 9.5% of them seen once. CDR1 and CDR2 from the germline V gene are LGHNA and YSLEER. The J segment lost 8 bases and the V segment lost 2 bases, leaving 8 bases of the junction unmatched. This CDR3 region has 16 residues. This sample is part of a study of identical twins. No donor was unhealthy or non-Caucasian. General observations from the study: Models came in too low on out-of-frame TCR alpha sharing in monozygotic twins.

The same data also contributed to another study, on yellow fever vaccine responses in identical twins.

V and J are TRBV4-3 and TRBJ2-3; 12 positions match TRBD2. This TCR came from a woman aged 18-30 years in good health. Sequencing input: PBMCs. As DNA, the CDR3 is TGCGCCAGCAGCCAATCGACTAGCGGGAGTTTTAGTACGCAGTATTTT. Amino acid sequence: CASSQSTSGSFSTQYF.